This T cell receptor beta chain comes out of a study of CD8 T cells in ankylosing spondylitis. TCRdb ran MiXCR on the 5' RACE reads and lists one entry per CDR3 protein. The sample contains some 130,000 distinct CDR3 sequences, 5.5% to 7.5% of which appear only once. General study findings and limits: Disease-linked clones were found to be CD8+ and relatively rare in peripheral blood. Significant enrichment of disease-linked clones was reportedly seen in matched ankylosing spondylitis synovial fluid.

Between the trimmed V and J ends, which lost 4 bases and 7 bases, there was a span of 16 bases. In germline, CDR1 is MGHRA, CDR2 YSYEKL. This CDR3 region has 15 residues. This clonotype has at least ten counts. The antigen remains unidentified. V and J are TRBV4-1 and TRBJ1-4, with D possibly matching TRBD1 (6 bases). This receptor was taken from a female donor with ankylosing spondylitis or in good health (not recorded which). Sequenced: blood, either unsorted or a sorted T cell fraction (not recorded which). CDR3 sequence (DNA): TGCGCCAGCAGCCCCCGTGGGACAAGGAGTGAAAAACTGTTTTTT. This gives the protein CASSPRGTRSEKLFF.